The following is a T cell receptor (beta chain) sequence with its context. Its cognate antigen is unknown. These data belong to a study of shared clonotypes between healthy human individuals. Turning to the study itself: Per donor, CD8 memory used one plate, CD8 naive used two, CD4 memory used three and CD4 naive used three.

The repertoire was sequenced with immunoSEQ multiplex PCR; TCRdb's copy has only in-frame clones and lacks some. The sample shows around 2.1 million clones, 95% of them seen only once. Whole-study findings and limits: Depth was large, yet rarefaction showed that sorted-subset sequencing was incomplete. It was the few donors that limited the genetic and exposure-history diversity represented.

The CDR3 totals 16 residues. Germline CDR1 MDHEN, CDR2 SYDVKM. Germline trimming cut 4 bases from V and 7 bases from J; bases unmatched to any gene: 14. Input material: naive CD4+ T cells sorted from blood. Subset defined: CD45RA+ positively selected. The source is a man in his late teens or twenties in good health. The chain joins TRBV28 to TRBJ2-5; 8 bases match TRBD2. The CDR3, as DNA: TGTGCCAGCAGTTCCCAGCGGGGGACCCCAGGAGGGACCCAGTACTTC. It specifies CASSSQRGTPGGTQYF.